Presented here are 5 T cell receptor beta chains from one specimen sequenced in a study of CD8 T cells in Susac syndrome. RNA in amounts of roughly 0.5 to 1 ug was reverse transcribed with random hexamers. TCRdb processed the immunoSEQ multiplex PCR reads anew with MiXCR; each CDR3 protein has one entry. The sample carries about 84,000 distinct CDR3 sequences, over 85% recorded once. The sample consisted of CD8+ T cells from PBMCs. Source of these receptors: a human donor in good health.

V gene TRBV3-1 combines with J gene TRBJ1-5; D uncertain. Germline CDR1 LGHDT, CDR2 YNNKEL (reference sequence). V was cut by 4 bases and J by 2 bases, with 9 bases left in between. The CDR3 spans 14 residues. CDR3: CASSPNRGNQPQHF. CDR3 nucleotides: TGTGCCAGCAGCCCGAACCGTGGCAATCAGCCCCAGCATTTT.

This rearrangement joins TRBV2 to TRBJ2-7, with 9 bases fitting TRBD1. The CDR3 length is 12 residues. The germline V gene encodes CDR1 SNHLY and CDR2 FYNNEI. V was pared by 9 bases and J by 3 bases, with 3 bases of the junction left unmatched. The CDR3 DNA is TGTGCCAGAGGGACAGGGATCTACGAGCAGTACTTC. It is translated as CARGTGIYEQYF.

The J gene is TRBJ1-1, the V gene TRBV19; no reliable D call. The germline V and J ends were trimmed by 5 bases and 0 bases, with 7 bases remaining between them. The CDR3 loop spans 13 amino acids. Per germline, CDR1 LNHDA and CDR2 SQIVND (reference sequence). The CDR3 sequence is CASSLTVNTEAFF. CDR3 sequence (DNA): TGTGCCAGTAGTCTAACAGTGAACACTGAAGCTTTCTTT.

The chain employs TRBV9 and TRBJ2-7; no clear D gene. Germline CDR1 is SGDLS and CDR2 is YYNGEE. CDR3 size: 12 residues. The V and J ends lost 3 bases and 5 bases respectively, with 9 bases between them. CDR3 loop: CASSGLSDEQYF. The DNA of the CDR3 is TGTGCCAGCAGCGGTCTCTCGGACGAGCAGTACTTC.

This chain links TRBV10-3 with TRBJ2-1; 10 nucleotides agree with TRBD2. J was trimmed by 3 bases and V by 2 bases; bases with no gene match: 1. Per germline, CDR1 ENHRY and CDR2 SYGVKD. The CDR3 loop spans 15 amino acids. As DNA, the CDR3 is TGTGCCATCAGTGAGGAGCGGGGGGGCTACAATGAGCAGTTCTTC. Amino acid sequence: CAISEERGGYNEQFF.